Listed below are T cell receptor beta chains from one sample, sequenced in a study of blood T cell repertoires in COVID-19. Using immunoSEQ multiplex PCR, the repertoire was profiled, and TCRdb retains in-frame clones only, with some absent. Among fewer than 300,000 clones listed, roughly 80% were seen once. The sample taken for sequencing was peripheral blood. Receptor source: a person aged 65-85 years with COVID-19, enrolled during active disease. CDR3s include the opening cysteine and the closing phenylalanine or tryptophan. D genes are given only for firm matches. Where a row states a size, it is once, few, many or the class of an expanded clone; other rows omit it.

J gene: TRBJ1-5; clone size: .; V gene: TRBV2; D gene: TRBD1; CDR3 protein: CASSPWTGLGILQPQHF; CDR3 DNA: TGTGCCAGCAGCCCCTGGACAGGGTTGGGAATTTTACAGCCCCAGCATTTT
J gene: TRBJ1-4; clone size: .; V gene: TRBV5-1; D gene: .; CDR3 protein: CASSGGGTGNEKLFF; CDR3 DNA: TGCGCCAGCAGCGGCGGAGGGACGGGCAATGAAAAACTGTTTTTT
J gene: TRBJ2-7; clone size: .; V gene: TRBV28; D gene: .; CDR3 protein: CASSLDSYISYEQYF; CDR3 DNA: TGTGCCAGCAGTTTAGACAGCTATATCTCCTACGAGCAGTACTTC
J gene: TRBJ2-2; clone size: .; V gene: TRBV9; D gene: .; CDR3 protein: CASSVATYGTGELFF; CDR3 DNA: TGTGCCAGCAGCGTAGCTACGTACGGTACCGGGGAGCTGTTTTTT
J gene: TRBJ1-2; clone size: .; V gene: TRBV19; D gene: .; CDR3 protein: CASSVYNTEGGYTF; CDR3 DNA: TGTGCTAGTAGTGTGTACAACACGGAGGGTGGCTACACCTTC
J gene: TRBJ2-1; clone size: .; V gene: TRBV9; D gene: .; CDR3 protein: CASSVEPGIYNEQFF; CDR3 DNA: TGTGCCAGCAGCGTAGAGCCGGGGATTTACAATGAGCAGTTCTTC
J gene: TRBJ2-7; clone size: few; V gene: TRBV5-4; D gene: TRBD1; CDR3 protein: CASSREGTGFHEQYF; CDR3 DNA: TGTGCCAGCAGCCGGGAAGGGACAGGTTTCCACGAGCAGTACTTC
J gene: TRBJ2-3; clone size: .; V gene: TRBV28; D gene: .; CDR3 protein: CASRSEYGGAVGDTQYF; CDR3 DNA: TGTGCCAGCAGGTCTGAATATGGGGGGGCCGTTGGAGATACGCAGTATTTT
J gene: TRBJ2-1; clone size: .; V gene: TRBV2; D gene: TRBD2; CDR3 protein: CATNGGLAGINEQFF; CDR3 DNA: TGTGCCACCAACGGCGGACTAGCGGGGATCAATGAGCAGTTCTTC
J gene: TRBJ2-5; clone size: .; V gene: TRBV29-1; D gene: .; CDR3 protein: CSVEGGFGVKTQYF; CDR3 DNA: TGCAGCGTTGAAGGGGGCTTCGGCGTCAAGACCCAGTACTTC
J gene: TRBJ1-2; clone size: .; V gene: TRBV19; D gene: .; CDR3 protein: CASSLQVGGYTF; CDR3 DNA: TGTGCCAGTAGTCTACAGGTGGGTGGCTACACCTTC
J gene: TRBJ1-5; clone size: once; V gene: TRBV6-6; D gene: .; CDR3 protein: CASSPLDSGGQPQHF; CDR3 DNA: TGTGCCAGCAGTCCACTGGACAGCGGCGGTCAGCCCCAGCATTTT
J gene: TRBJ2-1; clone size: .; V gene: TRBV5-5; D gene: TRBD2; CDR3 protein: CASSLKGLPSYNEQFF; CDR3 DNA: TGTGCCAGCAGCTTGAAGGGACTACCCTCCTACAATGAGCAGTTCTTC
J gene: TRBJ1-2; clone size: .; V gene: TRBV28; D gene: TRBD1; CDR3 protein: CASSLIGQGAGYGYTF; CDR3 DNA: TGTGCCAGCAGTTTGATTGGACAGGGGGCTGGCTATGGCTACACCTTC
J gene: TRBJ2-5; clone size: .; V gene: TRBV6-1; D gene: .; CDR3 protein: CASSGKARERGETQYF; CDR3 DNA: TGTGCCAGCAGTGGGAAAGCACGGGAGAGGGGAGAGACCCAGTACTTC